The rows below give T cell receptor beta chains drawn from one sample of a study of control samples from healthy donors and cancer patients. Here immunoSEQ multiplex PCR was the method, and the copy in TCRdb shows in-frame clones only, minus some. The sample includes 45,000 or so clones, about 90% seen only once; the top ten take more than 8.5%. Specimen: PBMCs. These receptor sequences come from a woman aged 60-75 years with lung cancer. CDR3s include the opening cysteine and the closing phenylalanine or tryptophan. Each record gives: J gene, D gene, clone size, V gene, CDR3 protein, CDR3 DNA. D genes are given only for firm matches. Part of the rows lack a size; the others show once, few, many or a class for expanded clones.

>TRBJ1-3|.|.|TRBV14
CASSQVTGINTIYF
TGTGCCAGCAGCCAAGTCACAGGGATAAACACCATATATTTT
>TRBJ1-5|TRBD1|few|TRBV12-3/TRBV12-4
CASSLRDRVQHF
TGTGCCAGCAGTTTACGGGACAGGGTGCAGCATTTT
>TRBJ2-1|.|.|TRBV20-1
CSARTVDEQFF
TGCAGTGCTAGAACTGTCGATGAGCAGTTCTTC
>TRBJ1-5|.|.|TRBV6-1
CASSEEEGGNQPQHF
TGTGCCAGCAGTGAGGAGGAAGGCGGCAATCAGCCCCAGCATTTT
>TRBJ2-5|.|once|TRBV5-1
CASSLNGFRETQYF
TGCGCCAGCAGCTTGAACGGTTTCCGAGAGACCCAGTACTTC
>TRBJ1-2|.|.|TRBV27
CASSAGRGYTF
TGTGCCAGCAGTGCGGGGCGCGGCTACACCTTC
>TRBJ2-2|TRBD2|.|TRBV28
CASNPHGTSADTGELFF
TGTGCCAGCAACCCTCACGGGACTAGCGCGGACACCGGGGAGCTGTTTTTT
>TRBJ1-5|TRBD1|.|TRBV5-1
CASSPFGTGDQPQHF
TGCGCCAGCAGCCCCTTCGGGACAGGGGATCAGCCCCAGCATTTT
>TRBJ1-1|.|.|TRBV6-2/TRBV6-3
CASSYTYSLTKAFF
TGTGCCAGCAGTTATACATACTCACTAACCAAAGCTTTCTTT
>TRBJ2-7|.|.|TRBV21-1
CASSEEAGDTYEQYF
TGTGCCAGCAGCGAAGAAGCGGGAGATACCTACGAGCAGTACTTC
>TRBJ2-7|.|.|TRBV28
CASSLKGYEQYF
TGTGCCAGCAGTTTAAAGGGATACGAGCAGTACTTC
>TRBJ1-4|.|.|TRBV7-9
CASSLLAGGGEKLFF
TGTGCCAGCAGCCTACTGGCAGGCGGAGGTGAAAAACTGTTTTTT
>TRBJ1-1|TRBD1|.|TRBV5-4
CASSLSPGGDTEAFF
TGTGCCAGCAGCTTGTCGCCAGGGGGCGACACTGAAGCTTTCTTT
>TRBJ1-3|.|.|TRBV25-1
CASSENGPESGNTIYF
TGTGCCAGCAGTGAAAACGGACCGGAGTCCGGAAACACCATATATTTT
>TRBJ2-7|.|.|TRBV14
CATGTFGNEQYF
TGTGCCACCGGGACATTTGGTAACGAGCAGTACTTC
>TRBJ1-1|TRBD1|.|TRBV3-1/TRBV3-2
CASSQGDRGKGYTEAFF
TGTGCCAGCAGCCAAGGCGACAGGGGTAAGGGGTACACTGAAGCTTTCTTT
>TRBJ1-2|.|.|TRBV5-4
CASSLGGTMSYTF
TGTGCCAGCAGCTTGGGTGGAACTATGAGCTACACCTTC
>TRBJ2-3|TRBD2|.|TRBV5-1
CASSLGLAESTDTQYF
TGCGCCAGCAGCTTGGGACTAGCTGAAAGCACAGATACGCAGTATTTT
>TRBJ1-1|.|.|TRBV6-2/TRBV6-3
CASSIVGLNTEAFF
TGTGCCAGCAGCATAGTCGGTTTGAACACTGAAGCTTTCTTT
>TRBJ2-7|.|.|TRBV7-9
CASSLTSGVGYEQYF
TGTGCCAGCAGCTTGACGTCAGGAGTAGGCTACGAGCAGTACTTC
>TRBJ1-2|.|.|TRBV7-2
CASSLTTGYGYTF
TGTGCCAGCAGCCTCACCACAGGGTATGGCTACACCTTC
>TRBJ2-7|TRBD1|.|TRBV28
CASRGTGADEQYF
TGTGCCAGCCGGGGGACAGGGGCGGACGAGCAGTACTTC
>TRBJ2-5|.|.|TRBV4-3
CASSSQPQETQYF
TGCGCCAGCAGCTCACAACCCCAAGAGACCCAGTACTTC
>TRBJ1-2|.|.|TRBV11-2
CASSLFTDDGYTF
TGTGCCAGCAGCTTATTTACCGATGATGGCTACACCTTC
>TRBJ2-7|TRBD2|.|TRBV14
CASSRTSGGLTYEQYF
TGTGCCAGCAGTCGGACTAGCGGGGGACTTACCTACGAGCAGTACTTC
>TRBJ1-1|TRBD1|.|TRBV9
CASSVGQGESTEAFF
TGTGCCAGCAGCGTAGGACAGGGGGAGAGCACTGAAGCTTTCTTT
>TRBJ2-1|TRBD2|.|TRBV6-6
CASSRLQGTGTSVLNEQFF
TGTGCCAGCAGCCGACTACAGGGAACCGGGACTAGCGTACTAAATGAGCAGTTCTTC
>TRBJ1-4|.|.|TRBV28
CASSLRPEKLFF
TGTGCCAGCAGCCTCCGGCCAGAAAAACTGTTTTTT
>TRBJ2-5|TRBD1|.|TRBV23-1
CASSTQDRGHETQYF
TGCGCCAGCAGTACCCAGGACAGGGGGCATGAGACCCAGTACTTC
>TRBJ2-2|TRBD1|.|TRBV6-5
CASSYSMGQPGELFF
TGTGCCAGCAGTTACTCGATGGGACAGCCCGGGGAGCTGTTTTTT
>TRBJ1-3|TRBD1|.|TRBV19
CASSSDREYGGNTIYF
TGTGCCAGTAGTTCCGACAGGGAGTACGGTGGAAACACCATATATTTT
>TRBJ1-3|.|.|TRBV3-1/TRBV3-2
CASQGRAGNTIYF
TGTGCCAGTCAGGGAAGAGCTGGAAACACCATATATTTT